These 22 T cell receptor beta chains share one sample of origin, sequenced in a study of tissue T cells after allogeneic stem cell transplantation. TCRdb's copy holds only in-frame clones and misses some; the assay was immunoSEQ multiplex PCR. The sample lists roughly 6,800 clones, approximately 50% occurring once. Time point indicated: mouse harvest day 7 after allogeneic transplant. Each mouse received 10^7 T-cell-depleted marrow cells plus 10^6 splenic CD5+ T cells by tail vein. Sequenced material: gut tissue. The origin of the receptors is a female BALB/c mouse given C57BL/6 T cells with graft-versus-host disease after an allogeneic hematopoietic cell transplant.

As for this clone: Gene names follow the mouse nomenclature. With the read ending 1 residue before the CDR3 end, the germline J gene is used to fill in that end. The V and J genes are TRBV3 and TRBJ2-4, with D maybe TRBD2 (6 bases). The CDR3 runs to 12 residues. Per germline, CDR1 SNHLY and CDR2 FYNGKV (reference sequence). V was trimmed by 8 bases and J by 0 bases, leaving 6 bases between them. The CDR3: CASGGSQNTLYF. CDR3 DNA (partial): TGTGCCAGCGGGGGGAGTCAAAACACCTTGTAC.

Details on this clone: Mouse gene names apply. Sequencing ends 1 residue short of the CDR3 end; the germline J gene provides the rest. The rearrangement joins TRBV5 to TRBJ2-2; 10 nucleotides match TRBD2. This CDR3 has 15 amino acids. Losses at the gene ends were 0 bases for V and 6 bases for J; bases not matched to a gene: 1. CDR1 and CDR2 (germline): LGHNA, YNLKQL (reference sequence). CDR3 in amino acids: CASSQETGGSGQLYF. The sequenced CDR3 bases are TGTGCCAGCAGCCAAGAGACTGGGGGGTCCGGGCAGCTCTAC.

Comment on this clone: Gene and germline names: mouse. The missing CDR3 end, 1 residue past where the read stops, is filled in from the germline J gene. V gene TRBV26 combines with J gene TRBJ2-2; a weak D match, TRBD2 (6 bases). Germline V gene lookup returns CDR1 KGHPV and CDR2 FQNQEV (reference sequence). The CDR3 is 16 amino acids. With 1 base removed from V and 2 bases from J, the gap between germline ends came to 11 bases. The CDR3 loop reads CASSLYGTTNTGQLYF. Incomplete CDR3 DNA: TGTGCCAGCAGTCTGTATGGGACTACCAACACCGGGCAGCTCTAC.

For this clone: Any gene name here is a mouse gene name. Read sequence stops 1 residue before the CDR3 end, and the germline J gene provides the missing end. The V call is TRBV26, the J call TRBJ1-1, with D possibly matching TRBD1 (6 bases). Trimming shortened V by 4 bases and J by 4 bases, and 13 bases separated the two germline ends. Germline assignment: CDR1 KGHPV and CDR2 FQNQEV (reference sequence). The CDR3 is made up of 14 amino acids. The CDR3 reads CASSPQGRATEVFF. The sequenced part of the CDR3 DNA is TGTGCCAGCAGTCCTCAGGGGAGGGCCACAGAAGTCTTC.

This clone was detected only a few times. Genes and germline come from the mouse. The CDR3 extends 1 residue past the end of the read, so its final part is completed from the germline J gene. J is TRBJ1-4 and V is TRBV26; TRBD1 matches 12 bases. Germline CDR1 KGHPV, CDR2 FQNQEV (reference sequence). J lost 7 bases, V lost 5 bases, and 5 bases had no gene match. The CDR3 sequence is 15 residues long. This chain's CDR3 is CASSSGTGGVERLFF. The part of the CDR3 DNA that was read is TGTGCCAGCAGTTCCGGGACAGGGGGCGTCGAAAGATTATTT. The full variable domain, with the rest looked up from reference TRBV26 and TRBJ1-4, is NSKVIQTPRYLVKGQGQKAKMRCIPEKGHPVVFWYQQNKNNEFKFLINFQNQEVLQQIDMTEKRFSAECPSNSPCSLEIQSSEAGDSALYLCASSSGTGGVERLFFGHGTKLSVL.

Comment on this clone: The listed genes are named as in mouse. The read ends 1 residue shy of where the CDR3 ends; the end is completed using the germline J gene. Other DNA sequences in this specimen translate into the identical CDR3. The chain carries TRBV26 and TRBJ2-4; 8 bases match TRBD2. The CDR3 has 15 residues. Germline V CDR1 and CDR2: KGHPV, FQNQEV (reference sequence). With 2 bases clipped from V and 0 bases from J, the junction kept 1 base outside the gene matches. CDR3 sequence: CASSLGGASQNTLYF. The sequenced part of the CDR3 DNA is TGTGCCAGCAGTCTGGGGGGGGCTAGTCAAAACACCTTGTAC.

Remarks on this clone: Gene names follow the mouse nomenclature. The read halts 1 residue ahead of the CDR3 end, with the missing end drawn from the germline J gene. The chain has TRBV23 and TRBJ1-4. The CDR3 extends over 12 amino acids. CDR1 and CDR2 from the germline V gene are KGHTA and FQNQQP. The DNA read from the CDR3 is TGCTCCAGCAGTCAATCCAACGAAAGATTATTT. Protein product: CSSSQSNERLF. Given in full, the CDR3 is CSSSQSNERLFF.

Comments on this clone: The gene symbols are mouse symbols. The sequenced fragment ends 1 residue before the CDR3 boundary, so the rest is inferred from the germline J gene. The chain combines TRBV26 with TRBJ2-1; 10 bases align to TRBD1. CDR3 length: 15 amino acids. Germline assignment: CDR1 KGHPV and CDR2 FQNQEV (reference sequence). V gave up 6 bases and J gave up 3 bases; unmatched junction bases: 5. Here the CDR3 reads CASRAGTGVYAEQFF. CDR3 bases read: TGTGCCAGCAGGGCCGGGACAGGGGTCTATGCTGAGCAGTTC.

On this clone: Genes and germline come from the mouse. With the read ending 1 residue before the CDR3 end, the germline J gene is used to fill in that end. The rearrangement joins TRBV3 to TRBJ2-7; perhaps TRBD1 as D (6 bases). The CDR3 has 12 amino acids. Germline-derived CDR1 and CDR2 are SNHLY and FYNGKV (reference sequence). Deletions cut 4 bases from V and 4 bases from J, with 8 bases between. Incomplete CDR3 DNA: TGTGCCAGCAGCTGGGACAAATATGAACAGTAC. Protein: CASSWDKYEQY. The whole CDR3 is CASSWDKYEQYF.

A remark on this clone: Mouse germline and gene names are used. Read coverage stops 1 residue before the CDR3 terminus; the germline J gene supplies the remainder. The chain joins TRBV26 to TRBJ1-4, with D hard to call. The CDR3 extends over 14 amino acids. With 4 bases removed from V and 0 bases from J, the gap between germline ends came to 6 bases. In germline, CDR1 is KGHPV, CDR2 FQNQEV (reference sequence). Partial CDR3 DNA: TGTGCCAGCAGTCACCAGCTTTCCAACGAAAGATTATTT. Residues: CASSHQLSNERLF. The whole CDR3 reads CASSHQLSNERLFF. The full variable domain, in which reference TRBV26 and TRBJ1-4 provide the parts outside the CDR3, is NSKVIQTPRYLVKGQGQKAKMRCIPEKGHPVVFWYQQNKNNEFKFLINFQNQEVLQQIDMTEKRFSAECPSNSPCSLEIQSSEAGDSALYLCASSHQLSNERLFFGHGTKLSVL.

As regards this clone: The gene names given are mouse names. Read sequence stops 1 residue before the CDR3 end, and the germline J gene provides the missing end. V and J are TRBV19 and TRBJ1-1; D gene ambiguous. The CDR3 is made up of 12 amino acids. Germline V CDR1 and CDR2: FNHDT, SITEND (reference sequence). The germline V and J ends were trimmed by 0 bases and 10 bases, with 10 bases remaining between them. The CDR3 bases that were read are TGTGCCAGCAGTATAGCTAGGGCGGGAGTCTTC. Translating it yields CASSIARAGVF. The complete CDR3 reads CASSIARAGVFF.

As regards this clone: Gene names and germline refer to mouse. The read is 1 residue too short to cover the CDR3 end, so that end is filled in from the germline J gene. The chain is built from TRBV12-1 and TRBJ1-2; D not resolved. V was shortened by 0 bases and J by 4 bases, with 5 bases between the two germline ends. The germline V gene encodes CDR1 SGHSN and CDR2 HYEKVE. The CDR3 is made up of 12 amino acids. The CDR3 sequence: CASSLPGSDYTF. CDR3 bases read: TGTGCCAGCTCTCTCCCAGGCTCCGACTACACC. Complete variable domain (other parts from reference TRBV12-1 and TRBJ1-2): DSGVVQSPRHIIKEKGGRSVLTCIPISGHSNVVWYQQTLGKELKFLIQHYEKVERDKGFLPSRFSVQQFDDYHSEMNMSALELEDSAMYFCASSLPGSDYTFGSGTRLLVI.

In regard to this clone: Being one base from a much bigger clone, this may be a read error. All gene names here are mouse names. The read gets to within 1 residue of the CDR3 end, and the germline J gene fills in the rest. This chain connects TRBV26 to TRBJ1-2, with a possible D match to TRBD1 (6 bases). In germline, CDR1 is KGHPV, CDR2 FQNQEV (reference sequence). Trimming stripped 6 bases from V and 1 base from J, with 12 bases between. The length of the CDR3 is 14 residues. CDR3 loop: CASRPGHLNSDYTF. CDR3 DNA, as far as it was read: TGTGCCAGCAGACCGGGACACCTAAACTCCGACTACACC. Combining the CDR3 with reference TRBV26 and TRBJ1-2 gives the whole variable domain NSKVIQTPRYLVKGQGQKAKMRCIPEKGHPVVFWYQQNKNNEFKFLINFQNQEVLQQIDMTEKRFSAECPSNSPCSLEIQSSEAGDSALYLCASRPGHLNSDYTFGSGTRLLVI.

This clone has a handful of counts. Gene names are the mouse ones. The CDR3 DNA, read in part, is TGCTCCAGCAGTCAAGAGAACTGGGGGGAAAACACCTTGTAC. It translates to CSSSQENWGENTLY. The whole CDR3 protein is CSSSQENWGENTLYF. This rearrangement joins TRBV23 to TRBJ2-4; the table gives TRBD2 as D, unverified against the DNA. The read gets to within 1 residue of the CDR3 end, and the germline J gene fills in the rest. The CDR3 runs 15 residues. CDR1 and CDR2 (germline): KGHTA, FQNQQP.

As for this clone: The gene names here belong to mouse. The read falls 1 residue short of the CDR3 end, and the missing part is taken from the germline J gene. This chain connects TRBV26 to TRBJ1-1; possible D gene TRBD1, 5 bases. Germline V CDR1 and CDR2: KGHPV, FQNQEV (reference sequence). The CDR3 totals 14 residues. V was shortened by 3 bases and J by 4 bases, with 12 bases between the two germline ends. The chain's CDR3 is CASSLGGRGTEVFF. The sequenced CDR3 bases are TGTGCCAGCAGTCTCGGGGGACGGGGCACAGAAGTCTTC.

On this clone itself: Genes here carry mouse names. The CDR3 is cut off 1 residue early in the read; its end comes from the germline J gene. J is TRBJ1-1 and V is TRBV12-2; tentatively, D is TRBD1 (5 bases). This CDR3 comprises 11 residues. V shed 2 bases and J shed 8 bases, with 8 bases lying between them. CDR1 SGHLS and CDR2 HYDKME come from the germline V gene. CDR3 DNA, as far as it was read: TGTGCCAGCTCTCGGGGGGAGGAAGTCTTC. Amino acid sequence: CASSRGEEVF. The full CDR3 sequence reads CASSRGEEVFF.

Worth noting for this clone: Germline and genes: mouse. The read stops 1 residue short of the end of the CDR3; the missing end is completed from the germline J gene. The genes are TRBV26 and TRBJ2-3; D not certain. The germline V and J ends were trimmed by 2 bases and 0 bases, with 6 bases remaining between them. CDR1 is KGHPV, CDR2 FQNQEV, per germline (reference sequence). This CDR3 is built from 14 residues. CDR3 sequence: CASSLRGSAETLYF. The sequenced part of the CDR3 DNA is TGTGCCAGCAGTCTGCGGGGTAGTGCAGAAACGCTGTAT.

About this clone: Germline and genes: mouse. The read ends 1 residue shy of where the CDR3 ends; the end is completed using the germline J gene. V and J are TRBV12-2 and TRBJ2-3; D is possibly TRBD1 (6 bases). Germline V gene data show CDR1 as SGHLS and CDR2 as HYDKME. This CDR3 has 16 residues. Deletions cut 0 bases from V and 0 bases from J, with 12 bases between. This CDR3 is CASSLTGTSSAETLYF. The part of the CDR3 DNA that was read is TGTGCCAGCTCTCTCACCGGGACATCTAGTGCAGAAACGCTGTAT.

Notes on this clone: Gene names refer to mouse genes. Read sequence stops 1 residue before the CDR3 end, and the germline J gene provides the missing end. The chain combines TRBV14 with TRBJ2-7; weak D call: TRBD1 (6 bases). The CDR3 extends over 12 amino acids. The ends were cut back, 5 bases at V and 4 bases at J, with 10 bases in the middle. Germline CDR1 reads SGHDT; CDR2 reads FRDEAV. CDR3 sequence: CASRLTGYEQYF. CDR3 DNA, as far as it was read: TGTGCCAGCAGACTCACAGGGTATGAACAGTAC.

This clone is judged medium-sized. Each gene name is a mouse one. The read halts 1 residue ahead of the CDR3 end, with the missing end drawn from the germline J gene. The rearrangement joins TRBV29 to TRBJ2-1, with TRBD2 matching 8 bases. CDR1 is MSHET and CDR2 is SYDVDS in the germline V gene. The CDR3 has 15 residues. The V and J ends lost 2 bases and 7 bases, in that order; junction bases with no gene match: 7. The CDR3 loop reads CASSLGGAQRAEQFF. Partial CDR3 DNA: TGTGCTAGCAGTTTAGGGGGGGCGCAGAGGGCTGAGCAGTTC.

About this clone itself: Gene names follow the mouse nomenclature. The read ends 1 residue shy of where the CDR3 ends; the end is completed using the germline J gene. The chain uses TRBV3 and TRBJ1-1; D is unclear. V was trimmed by 5 bases and J by 1 base, leaving 2 bases between them. Germline CDR1 SNHLY, CDR2 FYNGKV (reference sequence). There are 11 residues in the CDR3. The covered CDR3 bases are TGTGCCAGCAGCAGGAACACAGAAGTCTTC. Translated: CASSRNTEVF. The complete CDR3 sequence is CASSRNTEVFF.

Points on this clone: The gene names here belong to mouse. The CDR3 extends 1 residue past the end of the read, so its final part is completed from the germline J gene. V is TRBV16 and J is TRBJ2-3; D unclear. V was cut by 2 bases and J by 1 base, with 4 bases left in between. CDR1 is SGHSA, CDR2 FRNQAP, per germline. The CDR3 runs 13 residues. The covered CDR3 bases are TGTGCAAGCAGCTTACAGGGTGCAGAAACGCTGTAT. This encodes CASSLQGAETLY. The CDR3 as a whole reads CASSLQGAETLYF. Variable domain in full (rest from reference TRBV16 and TRBJ2-3): NAGVIQTPRHKVTGKGQEATLWCEPISGHSAVFWYRQTIVQGLEFLTYFRNQAPIDDSGMPKERFSAQMPNQSHSTLKIQSTQPQDSAVYLCASSLQGAETLYFGSGTRLTVL.